One T cell receptor beta chain is described in this entry. Its target is unknown. This specimen comes from a study of shared clonotypes between healthy human individuals. With 2 bases removed from V and 6 bases from J, the gap between germline ends came to 15 bases. The germline CDR1 and CDR2 sequences are SGHDT and YYEEEE. The CDR3 consists of 14 residues. Study-level points and caveats: In having few donors, the study represented limited genetic and exposure-history diversity. Apart from blood, nothing was sampled; tissue repertoires likely differ.

When replicate PCRs were run on unsorted PBMC, they used about 300 ng DNA, some 33,000 T cell genomes. Researchers sequenced unsorted PBMC DNA using ten immunoSEQ deep assay plates. The assay was immunoSEQ multiplex PCR, and TCRdb's table has in-frame clones only and misses some. The sample has roughly 500,000 clones, around 79% seen once. The chain combines TRBV5-6 with TRBJ2-7, with a tentative D call TRBD1 (5 bases). The clonotype was recovered from a woman aged 40 to 50 in good health. Some clones in this sample may be carry-over from other donors' samples. Material for sequencing was PBMCs. The CDR3 reads CASSFFQGGFEQYF. As DNA, the CDR3 is TGTGCCAGCAGCTTCTTCCAGGGTGGGTTCGAGCAGTACTTC.